These 2 T cell receptor beta chains share one sample of origin, sequenced in a study of T cell responses to AZD1222 COVID-19 vaccine. TCRdb's table, derived via immunoSEQ multiplex PCR, lists solely in-frame clones and lacks some. The repertoire holds tens of thousands of clones, approximately 92% seen once, with 9% to 9.5% in the top ten. The material sequenced was peripheral blood, taken 28 days after the second AZD1222 dose. The receptors were gathered from an adult who received the AZD1222 COVID-19 vaccine.

V usage is TRBV5-4 and J usage is TRBJ2-7; 8 bases agree with TRBD1. The CDR3 loop spans 15 amino acids. CDR1 and CDR2 from the germline V gene are SGHNT and YYREEE (reference sequence). V lost 0 bases to trimming and J lost 3 bases; unmatched junction nucleotides: 5. CDR3 sequence reads: CASSLGGQGGYEQYF. The CDR3 DNA is TGTGCCAGCAGCTTGGGTGGACAGGGTGGCTACGAGCAGTACTTC.

V gene TRBV19 combines with J gene TRBJ2-7; D unresolved. Trimming removed 4 bases at V and 6 bases at J, with 13 bases between. CDR3 length equals 13 residues. Per the germline V gene, CDR1 is LNHDA and CDR2 is SQIVND (reference sequence). CDR3 in amino acids: CASSTHHMGEQYF. The CDR3 DNA reads TGTGCCAGTAGTACTCATCACATGGGCGAGCAGTACTTC.